This TCR beta chain appears in the sequencing data of a study of blood T cell repertoires in COVID-19. Produced via immunoSEQ multiplex PCR; TCRdb's table is partial and in-frame only. The sample consists of roughly 290,000 clones, 87% of them appearing once. CDR3 size: 16 residues. The trim removed 0 bases at V and 5 bases at J, leaving 0 bases unmatched. Germline V gene lookup returns CDR1 SNHLY and CDR2 FYNNEI. This sequence was found in a woman between 35 and 50 years old who had recovered from COVID-19. V usage is TRBV2 and J usage is TRBJ2-2, with 13 bases lining up with TRBD2. Sequencing was done on a sample of PBMCs or T cells enriched from blood (not recorded which). CDR3 loop: CASSEAGLAGTGELFF. In nucleotides, the CDR3 is TGTGCCAGCAGTGAAGCGGGACTAGCGGGAACCGGGGAGCTGTTTTTT.